This T cell receptor beta chain originates from a study of T-cell reconstitution after alpha-beta-depleted transplantation in children (dated by TCRdb to 2015 to 2016). Describing the broader study: Using TCR repertoire profiling, the study followed T-cell immune reconstitution in a quantitative way in children after TCRalphabeta/CD19-depleted allogeneic hematopoietic cell transplantation. Results and caveats for the whole study, not just this receptor: Hyperexpanded clone frequencies declined over subsequent months; after one year, T-cell counts and TCRbeta diversity were mostly attributed to newly produced T cells. In some patients, the high TCRbeta diversity seen at day 60 was put down to recipient T cells and intrathymic progenitors that had survived conditioning. The apparently early alphabetaT-cell count recovery about two months after transplant was reportedly dependent on only several hundred rapidly expanded clones derived from non-depleted graft cells.

Libraries were prepared through PCR. TCRdb records Illumina HiSeq 2500 as the sequencer. TCR libraries were prepared with molecular barcoding, using unique molecular identifiers to normalize TCRbeta repertoire quantification. In TCRdb, the public reads were trimmed at Q25 with fastp and aligned with MiXCR, with productive beta chains retained. Rows matching on CDR3 protein sequence are summarized as one entry with the most common DNA and genes. The sample table lists about 290,000 distinct CDR3 sequences, about 7.3% of them with a count of one. Together, the top ten hold 9.1% of the sample. The treatment or condition label, read with the paper, signifies: allogeneic hematopoietic cell transplantation with graft depleted of TCRalphabeta T cells and CD19 B cells. Transplant recipients were children who received TCRalphabeta/CD19-depleted allogeneic hematopoietic cell grafts. This clonotype showed up many times. Its antigen is unknown. No much larger clone is present one base from it, and per-base qualities are unavailable.

Sample: peripheral blood, taken 360 days after TCRalphabeta/CD19-depleted stem cell transplant. The receptor's source is a female patient younger than 10 who had a stem cell transplant for Fanconi anemia, so the T cells may come from the graft donor.

Read as DNA, the sequence is TGCAGTGCTAGTATGCGTCCGAACACTGAAGCTTTCTTT. Translation gives CSASMRPNTEAFF. The chain joins TRBV20-1 to TRBJ1-1; too little of a D gene remains to name it. Between the V and J ends, shortened by 3 bases and 1 base respectively, the junction contains 9 bases. For CDR1 and CDR2, the germline V gene (reference sequence) lists DFQATT and SNEGSKA. The CDR3 runs 13 amino acids, cysteine and phenylalanine included. The kept DNA is CDR3 alone, 39 bases in frame from the first base.